The clone carrying this TCR beta chain appeared a single time. This record belongs to a study of blood T cell repertoires in COVID-19. Whole-study context: From T cells, B-cell-depleted T cells, or PBMCs came the material, which was cDNA or gDNA.

Germline CDR1 is LGHNA and CDR2 is YNFKEQ. The length of the CDR3 is 16 residues. The germline V and J ends were trimmed by 4 bases and 0 bases, with 14 bases remaining between them. Original data processing: The authors estimated nucleated cell counts from reference gene primer amplification. The data were produced by immunoSEQ multiplex PCR, yet TCRdb's version contains in-frame clones alone and is incomplete. V and J calls and clone size come straight from that table; D and trimming were deduced from the DNA. Here the sample spans over 70,000 clones, less than 85% being singletons. V gene TRBV4-2 combines with J gene TRBJ2-3; a weak D match, TRBD1 (5 bases). This receptor was taken from a woman over 75 with acute or convalescent COVID-19. Sequences were obtained from peripheral blood. The CDR3 DNA is TGTGCCAGCAGCCTTCAGGGTTACTCTAGCACAGATACGCAGTATTTT. This gives the protein CASSLQGYSSTDTQYF.